This T cell receptor beta chain was recovered during a study of CD8 T cells in ankylosing spondylitis. Study-level findings and limits: Eight highly homologous variants formed a TCR beta motif that appeared characteristic of ankylosing spondylitis blood.

In regard to this clonotype: The antigen is not known.

CDR1 SGHKS and CDR2 YYEKEE come from the germline V gene (reference sequence). Trimming removed 0 bases at V and 4 bases at J, with 7 bases between. The CDR3 length is 14 residues. In TCRdb, the 5' RACE reads were re-called with MiXCR into one record per CDR3 protein. Among around 220,000 distinct CDR3 sequences, about a sixth were seen once, and the ten largest hold roughly 42%. Sequencing input: blood, either unsorted or a sorted T cell fraction (not recorded which). The V gene is TRBV5-5, the J gene TRBJ2-2; the D call may be TRBD1 or TRBD2 (5 bases each). This clonotype was sampled from a male donor with ankylosing spondylitis. Here the CDR3 DNA reads TGTGCCAGCAGCTTGGGAGGGGCCACCGGGGAGCTGTTTTTT. It encodes CASSLGGATGELFF. The complete variable domain, with remaining parts taken from reference TRBV5-5 and TRBJ2-2, reads DAGVTQSPTHLIKTRGQQVTLRCSPISGHKSVSWYQQVLGQGPQFIFQYYEKEERGRGNFPDRFSARQFPNYSSELNVNALLLGDSALYLCASSLGGATGELFFGEGSRLTVL.